This T cell receptor (beta chain) was captured in a study of shared clonotypes between healthy human individuals. Broader study findings: Several donors shared 4.5% to 6.5% of their naive CD4 clonotypes.

Germline CDR1 is MNHNY and CDR2 is SVGAGI (reference sequence). This CDR3 comprises 13 residues. The V gene lost 5 bases and the J gene lost 7 bases, with 14 bases spanning the gap. Here immunoSEQ multiplex PCR was the method, and the copy in TCRdb shows in-frame clones only, minus some. The sample lists fewer than 150,000 clones, around 66% seen once, with 20% to 25% in the top ten. Notes on this clone: Its target is unknown.

The TCR was taken from a young woman in good health. The V and J genes are TRBV6-6 and TRBJ1-2, with D maybe TRBD1 (5 bases). Sequenced: memory CD8+ T cells sorted from blood. Subset in this sample: CD45RO+ cells pooled with CCR7-negative TemRA cells. Here the CDR3 reads CASSGAETGGYTF. The CDR3 nucleotides are TGTGCCAGCAGTGGGGCGGAAACGGGTGGCTACACCTTC.